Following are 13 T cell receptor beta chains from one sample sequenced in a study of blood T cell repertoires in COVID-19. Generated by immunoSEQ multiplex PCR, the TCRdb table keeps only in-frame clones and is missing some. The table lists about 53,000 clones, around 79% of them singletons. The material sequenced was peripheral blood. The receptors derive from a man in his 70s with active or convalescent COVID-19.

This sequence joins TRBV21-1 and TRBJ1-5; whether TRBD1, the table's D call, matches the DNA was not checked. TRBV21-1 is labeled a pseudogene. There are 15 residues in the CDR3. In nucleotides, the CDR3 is TGTGCCAGCAGCGCAGAAGGGCGGCTCAGGGAGCCCCAGCATTTT. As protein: CASSAEGRLREPQHF.

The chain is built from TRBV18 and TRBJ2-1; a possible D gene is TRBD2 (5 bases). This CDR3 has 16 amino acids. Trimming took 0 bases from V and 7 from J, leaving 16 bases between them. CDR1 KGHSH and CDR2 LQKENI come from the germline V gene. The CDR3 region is CASSPPNRGTGNEQFF. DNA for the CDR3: TGTGCCAGCTCACCACCGAACCGGGGAACTGGGAATGAGCAGTTCTTC.

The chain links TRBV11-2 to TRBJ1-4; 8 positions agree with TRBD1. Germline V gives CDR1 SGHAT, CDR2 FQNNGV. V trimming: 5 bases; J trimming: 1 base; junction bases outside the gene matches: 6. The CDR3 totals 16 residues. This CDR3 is CASSLLTGVTNEKLFF. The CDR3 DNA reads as TGTGCCAGCAGCCTCCTGACAGGGGTAACTAATGAAAAACTGTTTTTT.

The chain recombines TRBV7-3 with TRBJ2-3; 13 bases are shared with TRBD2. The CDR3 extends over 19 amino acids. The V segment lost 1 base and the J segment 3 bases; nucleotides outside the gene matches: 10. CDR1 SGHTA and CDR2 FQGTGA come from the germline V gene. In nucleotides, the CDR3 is TGTGCCAGCAGCTTAAAACCCAGGACTAGCGGGAGAGGAACAGATACGCAGTATTTT. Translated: CASSLKPRTSGRGTDTQYF. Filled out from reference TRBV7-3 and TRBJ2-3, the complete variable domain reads GAGVSQTPSNKVTEKGKYVELRCDPISGHTALYWYRQSLGQGPEFLIYFQGTGAADDSGLPNDRFFAVRPEGSVSTLKIQRTERGDSAVYLCASSLKPRTSGRGTDTQYFGPGTRLTVL.

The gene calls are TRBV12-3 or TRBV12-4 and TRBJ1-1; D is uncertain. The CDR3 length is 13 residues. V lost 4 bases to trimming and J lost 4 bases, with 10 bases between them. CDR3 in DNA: TGTGCCAGCAGTTATATGAGGGCCACTGAAGCTTTCTTT. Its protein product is CASSYMRATEAFF.

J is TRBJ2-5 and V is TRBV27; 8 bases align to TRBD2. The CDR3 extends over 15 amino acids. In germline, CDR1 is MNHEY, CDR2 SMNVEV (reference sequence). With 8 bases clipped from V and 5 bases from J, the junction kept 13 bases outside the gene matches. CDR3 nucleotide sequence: TGTGCCAGCGGACCCGGGACTAGGGCTTGGGAGACCCAGTACTTC. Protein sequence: CASGPGTRAWETQYF.

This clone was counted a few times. The CDR3 DNA is TGTGCCAGCAGTTTCAGAGGGGGAGGGAGCTATGGCTACACCTTC. The encoded protein is CASSFRGGGSYGYTF. The chain couples TRBV28 to TRBJ1-2; D possibly corresponds to TRBD1 (6 bases). Germline assignment: CDR1 MDHEN and CDR2 SYDVKM. Trimming left V 3 bases short and J 4 bases short, with 15 bases between. This CDR3 is built from 15 residues.

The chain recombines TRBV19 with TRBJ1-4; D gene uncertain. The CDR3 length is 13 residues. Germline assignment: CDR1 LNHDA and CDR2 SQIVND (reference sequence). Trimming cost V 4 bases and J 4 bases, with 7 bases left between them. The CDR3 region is CASSRGSNEKLFF. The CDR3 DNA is TGTGCCAGTAGTAGAGGGAGTAATGAAAAACTGTTTTTT.

The CDR3 DNA reads as TGTGCCAGTAGTGCCGGGTCTAACTACAATGAGCAGTTCTTC. The encoded protein is CASSAGSNYNEQFF. V is TRBV19 and J is TRBJ2-1; D gene unclear. V lost 5 bases to trimming and J lost 3 bases, with 11 bases between them. The length of the CDR3 is 14 residues. Germline V CDR1 and CDR2: LNHDA, SQIVND (reference sequence). Using reference TRBV19 and TRBJ2-1 for the parts outside the CDR3, the full variable domain is DGGITQSPKYLFRKEGQNVTLSCEQNLNHDAMYWYRQDPGQGLRLIYYSQIVNDFQKGDIAEGYSVSREKKESFPLTVTSAQKNPTAFYLCASSAGSNYNEQFFGPGTRLTVL.

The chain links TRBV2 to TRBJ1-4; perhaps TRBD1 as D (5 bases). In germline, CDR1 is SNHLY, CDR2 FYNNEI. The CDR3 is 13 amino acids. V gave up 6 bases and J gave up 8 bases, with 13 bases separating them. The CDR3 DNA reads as TGTGCCAGCAGAGACCTACGGGGGGAAAAACTGTTTTTT. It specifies CASRDLRGEKLFF.

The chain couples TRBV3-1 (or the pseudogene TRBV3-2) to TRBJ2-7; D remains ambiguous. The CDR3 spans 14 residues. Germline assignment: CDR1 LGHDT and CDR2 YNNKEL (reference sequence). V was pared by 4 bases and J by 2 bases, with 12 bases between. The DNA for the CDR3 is TGTGCCAGCAGCCCGAAAAGTGGAGCCTACGAGCAGTACTTC. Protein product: CASSPKSGAYEQYF.

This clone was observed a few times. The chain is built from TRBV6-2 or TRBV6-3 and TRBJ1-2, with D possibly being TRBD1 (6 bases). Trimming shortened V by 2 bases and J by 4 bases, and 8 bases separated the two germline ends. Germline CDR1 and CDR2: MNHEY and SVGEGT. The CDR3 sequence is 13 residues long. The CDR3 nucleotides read TGTGCCAGCAGTTACAACAGGGTCTATGGCTACACCTTC. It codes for CASSYNRVYGYTF.

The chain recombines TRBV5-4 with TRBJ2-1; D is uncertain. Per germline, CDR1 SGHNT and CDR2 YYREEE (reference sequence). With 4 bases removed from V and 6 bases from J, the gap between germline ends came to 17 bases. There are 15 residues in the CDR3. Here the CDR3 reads CASSPRGMRGNEQFF. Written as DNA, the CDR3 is TGTGCCAGCAGCCCTAGAGGAATGAGAGGCAATGAGCAGTTCTTC.